This T cell receptor (beta chain) was found in a study of OX40 agonist ivuxolimab in advanced cancers. Overall study context: Hepatocellular carcinoma, melanoma, renal cell or head and neck cancer was diagnosed in the dose-escalation patients. Patients with prior anti-PD-1, anti-PD-L1 or anti-CTLA-4 therapy were eligible; 35% to 50% had some. Findings of the study overall: Mean expanded clone counts were higher in CD8+ than CD4+ T cells.

This table comes from immunoSEQ multiplex PCR, and its TCRdb copy is limited to in-frame clones, with some not included. This table has some 55,000 clones, roughly nine tenths appearing once. In regard to this clone: No antigen is known for it.

The sequence derives from an adult with an advanced solid tumor such as melanoma, head and neck, liver or kidney cancer. The sample consisted of CD4+ or CD8+ T cells sorted from blood, taken in a trial of the OX40 agonist ivuxolimab.

Here the CDR3 DNA reads TGTGCCAGCACTTCCCGGGCCTCCGAGCAGTACTTC. This encodes CASTSRASEQYF. V and J are TRBV6-6 and TRBJ2-7; no clear D gene. Germline V gives CDR1 MNHNY, CDR2 SVGAGI (reference sequence). Trimming took 7 bases from V and 6 from J, leaving 13 bases between them. The CDR3 covers 12 residues.